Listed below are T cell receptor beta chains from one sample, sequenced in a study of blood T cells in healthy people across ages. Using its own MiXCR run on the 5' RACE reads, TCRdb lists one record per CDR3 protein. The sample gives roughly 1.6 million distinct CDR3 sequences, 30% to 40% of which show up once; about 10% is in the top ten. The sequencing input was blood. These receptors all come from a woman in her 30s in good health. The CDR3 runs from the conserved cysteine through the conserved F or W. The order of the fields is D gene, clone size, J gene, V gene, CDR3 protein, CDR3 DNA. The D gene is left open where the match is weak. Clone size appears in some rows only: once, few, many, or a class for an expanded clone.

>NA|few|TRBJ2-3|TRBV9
CASSSKGGVGSTDTQYF
TGTGCCAGCAGCTCAAAAGGAGGGGTAGGGAGCACAGATACGCAGTATTTT
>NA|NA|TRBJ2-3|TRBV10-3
CAISVGGRSDTQYF
TGTGCCATCAGTGTCGGGGGGCGTTCAGATACGCAGTATTTT
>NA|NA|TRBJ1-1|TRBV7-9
CASSLGHRPNTEAFF
TGTGCCAGCAGCTTAGGTCACAGGCCGAACACTGAAGCTTTCTTT
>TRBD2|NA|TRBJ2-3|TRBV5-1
CASTLSAGVDTQYF
TGCGCCAGCACTTTGTCGGCGGGGGTCGATACGCAGTATTTT
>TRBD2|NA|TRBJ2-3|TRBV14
CASSHLLAGAGDTQYF
TGCGCCAGCAGCCACCTACTAGCGGGAGCGGGAGATACGCAGTATTTT
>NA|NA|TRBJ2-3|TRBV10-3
CAISAYTSGTDTQYF
TGTGCCATCAGTGCATACACCTCAGGGACAGATACGCAGTATTTT
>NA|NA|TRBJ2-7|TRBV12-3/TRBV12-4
CASSLILGGYEQYF
TGTGCCAGCAGTTTGATACTGGGCGGCTACGAGCAGTACTTC
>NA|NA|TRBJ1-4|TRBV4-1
CASSPIGQRDNEKLFF
TGCGCCAGCAGCCCTATCGGACAGCGGGATAATGAAAAACTGTTTTTT
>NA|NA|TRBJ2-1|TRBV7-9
CASSPWDRSSYNERFF
TGTGCCAGCAGCCCTTGGGACCGTAGCTCCTACAATGAGCGGTTCTTC
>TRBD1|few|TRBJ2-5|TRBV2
CASSRQGQDQETQYF
TGTGCCAGCAGTAGACAGGGGCAGGACCAAGAGACCCAGTACTTC
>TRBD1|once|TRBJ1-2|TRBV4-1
CASSQGVRTGGRYDYTF
TGCGCCAGCAGCCAAGGGGTTAGGACAGGGGGCAGGTATGACTACACCTTC
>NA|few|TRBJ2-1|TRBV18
CASSPNDKIYNEQFF
TGTGCCAGCTCACCCAATGACAAAATCTACAATGAGCAGTTCTTC
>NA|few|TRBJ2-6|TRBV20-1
CSARRGLSGANVLTF
TGCAGTGCTAGGAGAGGACTCTCTGGGGCCAACGTCCTGACTTTC
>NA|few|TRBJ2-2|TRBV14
CASSPWSVGELFF
TGTGCCAGCAGCCCTTGGTCTGTCGGGGAGCTGTTTTTT
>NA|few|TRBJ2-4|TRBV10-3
CAIASSLVLAKNIQYF
TGTGCCATCGCAAGCTCTTTGGTACTAGCCAAAAACATTCAGTACTTC
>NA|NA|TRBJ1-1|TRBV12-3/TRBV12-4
CASSSQGPGGTEAFF
TGTGCCAGCAGTTCTCAAGGTCCGGGCGGGACTGAAGCTTTCTTT
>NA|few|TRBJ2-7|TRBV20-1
CSALIGAYEQYF
TGCAGTGCCTTAATTGGAGCCTACGAGCAGTACTTC
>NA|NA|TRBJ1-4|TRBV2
CASRVLEKLFF
TGTGCCAGCAGGGTACTTGAAAAACTGTTTTTT
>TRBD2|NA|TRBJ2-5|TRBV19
CATWGGAKQETQYF
TGTGCCACATGGGGAGGGGCAAAACAAGAGACCCAGTACTTC
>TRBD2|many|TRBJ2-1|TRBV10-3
CAIRTSGTYNEQFF
TGTGCCATCAGGACTAGCGGGACCTACAATGAGCAGTTCTTC
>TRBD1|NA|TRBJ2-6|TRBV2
CASRTGGTVSGANVLTF
TGTGCCAGCCGGACAGGGGGGACAGTCTCTGGGGCCAACGTCCTGACTTTC
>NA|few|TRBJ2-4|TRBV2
CASSQTGVQYF
TGTGCCAGCAGTCAGACGGGGGTGCAGTACTTC
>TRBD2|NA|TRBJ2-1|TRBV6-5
CANSLTSGRTSNVQFF
TGTGCCAACAGTTTAACTAGCGGGAGGACGTCAAATGTGCAGTTCTTC
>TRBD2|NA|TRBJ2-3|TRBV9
CASSPKGLAGGIDTQYF
TGTGCCAGCAGCCCCAAAGGGTTAGCGGGGGGGATAGATACGCAGTATTTT
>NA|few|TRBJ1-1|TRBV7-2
CASSLTGIRPLNTEAFF
TGTGCCAGCAGCCTGACTGGGATTAGGCCCTTGAACACTGAAGCTTTCTTT
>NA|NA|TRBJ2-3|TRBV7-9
CASSIQGTSTDTQYF
TGTGCCAGCAGCATTCAGGGGACGAGCACAGATACGCAGTATTTT
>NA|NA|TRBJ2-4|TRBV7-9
CASSDREPKNIQYF
TGTGCCAGCAGCGACCGGGAGCCCAAAAACATTCAGTACTTC
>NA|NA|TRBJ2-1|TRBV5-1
CAGSARDLDNEQFF
TGCGCCGGCAGCGCCCGGGACCTTGACAATGAGCAGTTCTTC
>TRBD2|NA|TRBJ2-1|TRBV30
CAWSKGLAGGNEQFF
TGTGCCTGGAGTAAGGGACTAGCGGGAGGAAATGAGCAGTTCTTC
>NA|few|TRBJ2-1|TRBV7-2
CASSSSSESSYNEQFF
TGTGCCAGCAGCTCCTCTAGCGAGAGCTCCTACAATGAGCAGTTCTTC
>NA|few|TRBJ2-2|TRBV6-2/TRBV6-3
CASRASGTGELFF
TGTGCCAGCAGAGCGAGCGGAACCGGGGAGCTGTTTTTT
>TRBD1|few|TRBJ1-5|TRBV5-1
CASSLTGQGGNQPQHF
TGCGCCAGCAGCCTAACAGGACAGGGGGGCAATCAGCCCCAGCATTTT
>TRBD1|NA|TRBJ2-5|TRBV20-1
CSARTGGPGETQYF
TGCAGTGCTAGGACAGGGGGCCCAGGAGAGACCCAGTACTTC
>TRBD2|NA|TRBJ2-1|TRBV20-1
CSASFLAGPNEQFF
TGCAGTGCTAGTTTCCTAGCGGGCCCCAATGAGCAGTTCTTC
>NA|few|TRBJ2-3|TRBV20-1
CSASPGAVGFGTQYF
TGCAGTGCTAGTCCGGGAGCGGTCGGATTCGGTACGCAGTATTTT
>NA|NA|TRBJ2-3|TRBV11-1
CASSLDFTDTRYF
TGTGCCAGCAGCCTGGACTTCACAGATACGCGGTATTTT
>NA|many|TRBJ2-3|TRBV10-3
CAISSATPTTDTQYF
TGTGCCATCAGTTCGGCCACTCCCACCACAGATACGCAGTATTTT
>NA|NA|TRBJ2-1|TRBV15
CATSRDPIPNEQFF
TGTGCCACCAGCAGAGATCCAATCCCCAATGAGCAGTTCTTC
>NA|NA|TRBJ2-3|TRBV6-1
CASSERWDTQYF
TGTGCCAGCAGTGAACGTTGGGATACGCAGTATTTT
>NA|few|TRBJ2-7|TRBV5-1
CASSAWGSSYEQYF
TGCGCCAGCAGCGCGTGGGGGAGCTCCTACGAGCAGTACTTC
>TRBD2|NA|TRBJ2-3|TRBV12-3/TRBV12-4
CASSERTSGGGTDTQYF
TGTGCCAGCAGCGAGCGGACTAGCGGAGGGGGAACAGATACGCAGTATTTT